The next 20 T cell receptor beta chains were all read from a single sample in a study of blood T cell repertoires in COVID-19. Profiled with immunoSEQ multiplex PCR; TCRdb holds only in-frame clones, not every one. The sample lists 100,000 to 150,000 clones, 82% seen once, with around 10% in the top ten. The source material was peripheral blood. The receptors originated from a human donor in a cohort sampled during active COVID-19.

With regard to this clone: The identical CDR3 is also encoded by other nucleotide sequences in the sample. The rearrangement joins TRBV18 to TRBJ2-7; D not certain. Between the trimmed V and J ends, which lost 6 bases and 0 bases, there was a span of 6 bases. CDR1 and CDR2 (germline): KGHSH, LQKENI. The CDR3 contains 12 residues. The CDR3, as DNA: TGTGCCAGCTCCCCTAGCTCCTACGAGCAGTACTTC. Translating it yields CASSPSSYEQYF.

The V call is TRBV18, the J call TRBJ2-5; tentatively, D is TRBD2 (5 bases). CDR1 KGHSH and CDR2 LQKENI come from the germline V gene. Trimming cost V 6 bases and J 4 bases, with 9 bases left between them. The CDR3 length is 12 residues. CDR3 DNA: TGTGCCAGCTCCGGGGAGACAGAGACCCAGTACTTC. Its translation is CASSGETETQYF.

This chain joins TRBV3-1 (or the pseudogene TRBV3-2) and TRBJ2-5; the D is unclear. CDR1 is LGHDT, CDR2 YNNKEL, per germline (reference sequence). The V gene lost 2 bases and the J gene lost 6 bases, with 7 bases spanning the gap. CDR3 length: 12 amino acids. This chain's CDR3 is CASSQIRKTQYF. CDR3 DNA: TGTGCCAGCAGCCAAATTAGAAAGACCCAGTACTTC.

CDR3: CASSPGLAGPLGRTDTQYF. In DNA, the CDR3 is TGTGCCAGCAGTCCAGGACTAGCGGGTCCCCTCGGGCGGACAGATACGCAGTATTTT. This chain uses TRBV6-6 with TRBJ2-3; TRBD2 aligns across 11 bases. V shed 5 bases, J shed 3 bases, and the junction held 16 bases outside the gene matches. CDR1 is MNHNY, CDR2 SVGAGI, per germline (reference sequence). This CDR3 region has 19 residues.

V and J are TRBV11-2 and TRBJ1-1; D is possibly TRBD1 (6 bases). The CDR3 length is 12 residues. Trimming took 8 bases from V and 0 from J, leaving 7 bases between them. Germline assignment: CDR1 SGHAT and CDR2 FQNNGV. CDR3: CASGQMNTEAFF. For the CDR3, the DNA is TGTGCCAGCGGACAGATGAACACTGAAGCTTTCTTT. Full variable domain (rest looked up from reference TRBV11-2 and TRBJ1-1): EAGVAQSPRYKIIEKRQSVAFWCNPISGHATLYWYQQILGQGPKLLIQFQNNGVVDDSQLPKDRFSAERLKGVDSTLKIQPAKLEDSAVYLCASGQMNTEAFFGQGTRLTVV.

The gene calls are TRBV5-1 and TRBJ2-5, with a weak D call TRBD1 (6 bases). This CDR3 has 15 amino acids. In germline, CDR1 is SGHRS, CDR2 YFSETQ. V was shortened by 4 bases and J by 5 bases, with 18 bases between the two germline ends. The CDR3 protein is CASSPQQGSGETQYF. CDR3 nucleotide sequence: TGCGCCAGCAGCCCACAACAGGGATCAGGGGAGACCCAGTACTTC.

The chain has TRBV11-2 and TRBJ2-7; 9 bases are shared with TRBD1. With 1 base clipped from V and 2 bases from J, the junction kept 3 bases outside the gene matches. CDR1 and CDR2 (germline): SGHAT, FQNNGV. The length of the CDR3 is 15 residues. CDR3 sequence reads: CASSLGTGAPYEQYF. The CDR3, as DNA: TGTGCCAGCAGCTTAGGGACAGGGGCCCCCTACGAGCAGTACTTC.

This rearrangement joins TRBV28 to TRBJ2-7; 12 bases are a match to TRBD1. CDR1 is MDHEN and CDR2 is SYDVKM in the germline V gene. J lost 2 bases, V lost 4 bases, and 15 bases had no gene match. CDR3 length equals 19 residues. This CDR3 reads CASSSVSGTGGSPTYEQYF. The CDR3 DNA follows: TGTGCCAGCAGTTCGGTGTCCGGGACAGGGGGCTCCCCTACCTACGAGCAGTACTTC.

V gene TRBV12-5 combines with J gene TRBJ2-5; TRBD2 aligns across 7 bases. In germline, CDR1 is LGHNT, CDR2 FRNRAP. V shed 3 bases, J shed 4 bases, and the junction held 5 bases outside the gene matches. The CDR3 covers 14 residues. CDR3 protein: CASGFGGGGETQYF. CDR3 DNA: TGTGCTAGTGGTTTTGGCGGGGGAGGAGAGACCCAGTACTTC. Supplemented by reference TRBV12-5 and TRBJ2-5, the full variable domain reads DARVTQTPRHKVTEMGQEVTMRCQPILGHNTVFWYRQTMMQGLELLAYFRNRAPLDDSGMPKDRFSAEMPDATLATLKIQPSEPRDSAVYFCASGFGGGGETQYFGPGTRLLVL.

V and J are TRBV7-2 and TRBJ2-3, with 7 positions matching TRBD1. This CDR3 has 15 residues. Trimming removed 3 bases from V and 1 base from J; junction bases left unmatched: 4. Germline V gene data show CDR1 as SGHTA and CDR2 as FQGNSA. The CDR3 nucleotides read TGTGCCAGCAGCTTCCAAGGGGGCGGCACAGATACGCAGTATTTT. Encoded protein: CASSFQGGGTDTQYF.

The chain carries TRBV5-8 and TRBJ2-1; 8 bases align to TRBD1. Per the germline V gene, CDR1 is SGHTS and CDR2 is YDEGEE. J was trimmed by 8 bases and V by 1 base; bases with no gene match: 8. CDR3 length: 15 amino acids. CDR3 in DNA: TGTGCCAGCAGCTTGTTAACAGGGGGTCACGATGAGCAGTTCTTC. The encoded protein is CASSLLTGGHDEQFF.

V usage is TRBV28 and J usage is TRBJ2-7; 8 bases are a match to TRBD1. With 2 bases clipped from V and 4 bases from J, the junction kept 10 bases outside the gene matches. The CDR3 length is 16 residues. Germline-derived CDR1 and CDR2 are MDHEN and SYDVKM. This chain's CDR3 is CASSLDVAGGGYEQYF. CDR3 nucleotide sequence: TGTGCCAGCAGTTTAGACGTGGCAGGGGGCGGATACGAGCAGTACTTC.

This chain joins TRBV7-9 and TRBJ2-7; the D gene is possibly TRBD2 (7 bases). This CDR3 is built from 13 residues. The V gene's germline CDR1 is SEHNR and CDR2 FQNEAQ (reference sequence). Between the trimmed V and J ends, which lost 5 bases and 5 bases, there was a span of 13 bases. CDR3 DNA sequence: TGTGCCAGCAGCGCCGGGGGGCTAAACGAGCAGTACTTC. As protein: CASSAGGLNEQYF.

The chain employs TRBV25-1 and TRBJ2-2; TRBD1 matches 12 bases. The CDR3 consists of 17 residues. The V segment lost 1 base and the J segment 4 bases; nucleotides outside the gene matches: 4. The germline V gene encodes CDR1 MGHDK and CDR2 SYGVNS. The CDR3 spells CASSEWGTGGRTGELFF. As DNA, the CDR3 is TGTGCCAGCAGTGAATGGGGGACAGGGGGCCGCACCGGGGAGCTGTTTTTT.

The chain is built from TRBV3-1 (or the pseudogene TRBV3-2) and TRBJ1-6; D gene ambiguous. V dropped 5 bases and J dropped 12 bases, with 14 bases sitting between them. The CDR3 consists of 13 residues. The germline V gene encodes CDR1 LGHDT and CDR2 YNNKEL (reference sequence). CDR3 sequence reads: CASSLFLGGPLHF. In DNA, the CDR3 is TGTGCCAGCAGCTTATTTCTCGGAGGACCCCTCCACTTT.

The V call is TRBV28, the J call TRBJ1-1; TRBD1 matches 8 bases. Germline assignment: CDR1 MDHEN and CDR2 SYDVKM. The CDR3 is made up of 14 amino acids. The junction had 8 bases not matched to a gene; V was cut back by 6 bases and J by 5 bases. CDR3 residues: CASSSQGARTEAFF. CDR3 DNA sequence: TGTGCCAGCAGCTCCCAGGGGGCGAGGACTGAAGCTTTCTTT.

The J gene is TRBJ2-3, the V gene TRBV6-2 or TRBV6-3; 14 bases match TRBD2. Germline CDR1 is MNHEY and CDR2 is SVGEGT. Trimming cost V 4 bases and J 5 bases; bases outside gene matches: 8. The CDR3 runs 17 residues. The CDR3 here is CASSLTTSGGAKDTQYF. The CDR3 nucleotides read TGTGCCAGCAGTTTGACGACTAGCGGGGGGGCTAAAGATACGCAGTATTTT.

The chain carries TRBV6-5 and TRBJ2-7; D remains ambiguous. Looked up from germline, CDR1 is MNHEY and CDR2 is SVGAGI. The CDR3 totals 11 residues. V dropped 8 bases and J dropped 5 bases, with 10 bases sitting between them. The CDR3 DNA is TGTGCCAGCGAAAGAGGTCACGAGCAGTACTTC. Its translation: CASERGHEQYF.

This clone was seen just once. This chain joins TRBV7-2 and TRBJ2-1, with 8 positions matching TRBD2. This CDR3 is built from 14 residues. With 4 bases clipped from V and 9 bases from J, the junction kept 8 bases outside the gene matches. CDR1 and CDR2 (germline): SGHTA, FQGNSA. Here the CDR3 DNA reads TGTGCCAGCAGCTCGGGACTAGATAAGGGTGAGCAGTTCTTC. Amino acids: CASSSGLDKGEQFF.

The chain links TRBV5-1 to TRBJ2-1, with 12 bases lining up with TRBD1. Germline CDR1 reads SGHRS; CDR2 reads YFSETQ. The CDR3 sequence is 14 residues long. V trimming: 4 bases; J trimming: 8 bases; junction bases outside the gene matches: 4. The CDR3 loop reads CASSPGTGGDEQFF. CDR3 nucleotide sequence: TGCGCCAGCAGCCCAGGGACAGGGGGCGATGAGCAGTTCTTC.